The present T cell receptor (beta chain) was sequenced within a study of blood T cell repertoires in COVID-19. Across the whole study: Both acute and convalescent COVID-19 samples were obtained from the United States, Italy and Spain. T cells, B-cell-depleted T cells, or PBMCs supplied cDNA or gDNA.

CDR1 and CDR2 (germline): MNHEY, SVGEGT. V was pared by 5 bases and J by 4 bases, with 11 bases between. The CDR3 loop spans 13 amino acids. Original handling: Reference gene primer amplification yielded estimated nucleated cell counts. The method was immunoSEQ multiplex PCR; TCRdb's version includes in-frame clones alone and lacks a portion of them. Clone size and V and J calls were adopted from that table, with D and trimming inferred from the DNA. The repertoire has 50,000 to 75,000 clones, 65% to 85% of them found once; the top ten carry roughly 6.9%. J is TRBJ2-5 and V is TRBV6-2 or TRBV6-3, with a possible D match to TRBD2 (5 bases). Sample: peripheral blood. The clonotype originates from a man aged 60-69 years with acute or convalescent COVID-19. This CDR3 is CASSPGVPETQYF. In DNA form, the CDR3 reads TGTGCCAGCAGTCCCGGGGTCCCAGAGACCCAGTACTTC.